This T cell receptor (beta chain) originates from a study of early T cells in non-severe SARS-CoV-2 infection (dated by TCRdb to the early 2020s). Background on the whole study: Because TCR sequencing was done on bulk RNA from unsorted whole blood, the alpha and beta chains could not be paired.

This clonotype was counted once. Its antigen is still unknown. Within one base of it there is no much larger clone, and no base qualities were kept. One read gives only weak evidence. The study was a case-control design nested within a healthcare worker cohort in London, UK, with weekly nasopharyngeal swab PCR tests and blood sampling. Between 23 and 31 March 2020, the week of the UK lockdown, healthcare workers were enrolled and then followed up weekly for as long as 16 weeks. The paper as a whole reports these results and caveats: VDJdb matching was skewed toward anti-spike CD8 responses, so virus-specific expansions were likely underestimated and private and CD4 specificities were missed.

Library preparation used 5' RACE. The instrument given in TCRdb is NextSeq 500. The TCR library protocol attached unique molecular identifiers to individual cDNA molecules to correct for sequencing error and PCR bias. Both TCR alpha and beta chains were sequenced, and tight co-correlation was observed between alpha and beta sequence abundances in each sample. The original methods were these. V gene, J gene and CDR3 annotation of TCR sequences was performed with Decombinator V4. TCRs were defined as expanded if a significant change between any two time points was detected under a Poisson model with p below 0.0001. TCR abundances were normalised to the total number of TCRs sequenced per sample and expressed as counts per million. VDJdb, accessed on 1 November 2021, was searched for TCRs annotated for CMV, EBV and SARS-CoV-2, and TCRs annotated for more than one antigen were excluded. In-frame beta chains were kept once TCRdb had trimmed the public reads at Q25 with fastp and called clones with MiXCR. Rows are unified per CDR3 protein, each entry keeping the most common DNA and genes. Here the V and J calls rest on TCRdb's processing, not on the authors' analysis. The sample includes tens of thousands of distinct CDR3 sequences, with 9% to 15% observed a single time. 3% to 5% of the sample is held by the ten biggest clonotypes.

The TCR sequence derives from an adult who was a healthcare worker with PCR-confirmed SARS-CoV-2 infection or an uninfected control (not recorded which). Source material: whole blood.

The CDR3 protein is CAWSPGGGLAYNEQFF. The base sequence is TGTGCCTGGAGTCCCGGGGGGGGCCTGGCCTACAATGAGCAGTTCTTC. The rearranged chain carries TRBV30 and TRBJ2-1, and 8 bases in between align with TRBD2. The CDR3, from cysteine to phenylalanine, totals 16 residues. The only DNA kept is the CDR3, 48 bases in frame from the first base. From a lookup of the germline V gene (reference sequence), CDR1 and CDR2 are GTSNPN and SVGIG. At the junction V is shortened by 2 bases and J by 2 bases; bases outside the gene matches: 8.